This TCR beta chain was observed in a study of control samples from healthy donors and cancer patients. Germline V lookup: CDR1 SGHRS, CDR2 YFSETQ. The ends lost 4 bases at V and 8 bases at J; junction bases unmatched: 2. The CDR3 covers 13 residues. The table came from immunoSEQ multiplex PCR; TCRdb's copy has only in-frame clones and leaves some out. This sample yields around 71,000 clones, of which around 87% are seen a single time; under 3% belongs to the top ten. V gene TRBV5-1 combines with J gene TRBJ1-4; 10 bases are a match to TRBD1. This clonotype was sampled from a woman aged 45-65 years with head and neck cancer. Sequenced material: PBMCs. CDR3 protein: CASSGTGEEKLFF. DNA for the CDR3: TGCGCCAGCAGCGGGACAGGGGAGGAAAAACTGTTTTTT.